These 10 T cell receptor beta chains share one sample of origin, sequenced in a study of blood T cells in healthy people across ages. The authors ran a second PCR of about 6 to 11 cycles using a sample-barcoded 5' primer and a J-beta primer mix. TCRdb analysed the 5' RACE reads with MiXCR anew, one entry per CDR3 protein. The table has about 750,000 distinct CDR3 sequences, roughly 50% seen once. Input material: blood. These receptors came from an older man in good health.

This clonotype was detected once. The chain couples TRBV7-8 to TRBJ2-2, with a tentative D call TRBD1 (5 bases). Trimming took off 9 bases at V and 4 bases at J, with 15 bases between the two ends. Looked up from germline, CDR1 is SGHVS and CDR2 is FQNEAQ. CDR3 length equals 14 residues. CDR3 in amino acids: CASRARAPTGELFF. DNA for the CDR3: TGTGCCAGTAGAGCCAGGGCCCCCACCGGGGAGCTGTTTTTT.

This clonotype was recorded a few times. The J gene is TRBJ2-6, the V gene TRBV11-2; TRBD1 agrees at 8 bases. The CDR3 runs to 17 residues. Germline CDR1 and CDR2: SGHAT and FQNNGV. The trim removed 4 bases at V and 0 bases at J, leaving 5 bases unmatched. The CDR3: CASSSGQGNSGANVLTF. The CDR3 DNA reads as TGTGCCAGCAGCTCTGGACAGGGAAACTCTGGGGCCAACGTCCTGACTTTC. The full variable domain, in which reference TRBV11-2 and TRBJ2-6 provide the parts outside the CDR3, is EAGVAQSPRYKIIEKRQSVAFWCNPISGHATLYWYQQILGQGPKLLIQFQNNGVVDDSQLPKDRFSAERLKGVDSTLKIQPAKLEDSAVYLCASSSGQGNSGANVLTFGAGSRLTVL.

In this sample, this clonotype turned up once. J is TRBJ1-1 and V is TRBV6-6; D is ambiguous. Germline lookup yields CDR1 MNHNY and CDR2 SVGAGI (reference sequence). The V end lost 2 bases, the J end lost 5 bases, and 9 bases lay between the germline ends. The CDR3 runs 13 residues. CDR3 DNA sequence: TGTGCCAGCAGTTACGTGGGGAGAACTGAAGCTTTCTTT. Its protein product is CASSYVGRTEAFF.

This clonotype turned up a few times. The V call is TRBV11-3, the J call TRBJ2-7; 9 nucleotides line up with TRBD1. Trimming at V came to 5 bases and at J to 6 bases, leaving 8 bases not matched to a gene. The CDR3 has 14 residues. Germline V lookup: CDR1 SGHNT, CDR2 YENEEA. CDR3 loop: CASSAGQGMGEQYF. CDR3 nucleotide sequence: TGTGCCAGCAGCGCTGGACAGGGGATGGGCGAGCAGTACTTC.

The V and J genes are TRBV12-5 and TRBJ2-1; D is uncertain. The CDR3 runs to 15 residues. Deletions cut 3 bases from V and 5 bases from J, with 14 bases between. Per germline, CDR1 LGHNT and CDR2 FRNRAP. For the CDR3, the DNA is TGTGCTAGTGGTTTAGCGCAGTCCCGGAACAATGAGCAGTTCTTC. Its protein product is CASGLAQSRNNEQFF. The full variable domain, with the rest looked up from reference TRBV12-5 and TRBJ2-1, is DARVTQTPRHKVTEMGQEVTMRCQPILGHNTVFWYRQTMMQGLELLAYFRNRAPLDDSGMPKDRFSAEMPDATLATLKIQPSEPRDSAVYFCASGLAQSRNNEQFFGPGTRLTVL.

A word on this clonotype: Relative to the germline gene, one junction end is altered; a read error may explain this. The chain combines TRBV7-3 with TRBJ2-1; possibly TRBD2 for D (6 bases). The CDR3 covers 15 residues. CDR1 is SGHTA, CDR2 FQGTGA, per germline. CDR3 sequence: CASNLEGTLGNEQFF. The CDR3 nucleotides are TGTGCCAGCAACTTAGAAGGGACTCTTGGCAATGAGCAGTTCTTC. Looking up the rest from reference TRBV7-3 and TRBJ2-1 gives the full variable domain: GAGVSQTPSNKVTEKGKYVELRCDPISGHTALYWYRQSLGQGPEFLIYFQGTGAADDSGLPNDRFFAVRPEGSVSTLKIQRTERGDSAVYLCASNLEGTLGNEQFFGPGTRLTVL.

The chain carries TRBV20-1 and TRBJ1-5; 7 bases line up with TRBD1. This CDR3 has 15 amino acids. From germline, CDR1 is DFQATT and CDR2 SNEGSKA (reference sequence). The V gene end was trimmed by 5 bases and the J gene end by 4 bases; junction bases not matched to a gene: 11. The DNA of the CDR3 is TGCAGTGCTGTATACCGGGACAGCCCTAATCAGCCCCAGCATTTT. Its protein is CSAVYRDSPNQPQHF.

The genes are TRBV11-2 and TRBJ2-1; 8 bases fit TRBD2. This CDR3 is 16 amino acids long. Germline assignment: CDR1 SGHAT and CDR2 FQNNGV. The ends lost 5 bases at V and 6 bases at J; junction bases unmatched: 12. In DNA form, the CDR3 reads TGTGCCAGCAGCCCCGGACGGCGGGAGGCCTCCAATGAGCAGTTCTTC. Protein sequence: CASSPGRREASNEQFF.

The V gene is TRBV2, the J gene TRBJ2-3; no clear D gene. Germline V gene sequence: CDR1 SNHLY, CDR2 FYNNEI. The CDR3 totals 13 residues. V shed 7 bases and J shed 14 bases, with 22 bases lying between them. CDR3 nucleotides: TGTGCCAGCAAACAGCCCACCCACAGATACGCGTATTTT. Encoded protein: CASKQPTHRYAYF. Full variable domain (outside the CDR3, taken from reference TRBV2 and TRBJ2-3): EPEVTQTPSHQVTQMGQEVILRCVPISNHLYFYWYRQILGQKVEFLVSFYNNEISEKSEIFDDQFSVERPDGSNFTLKIRSTKLEDSAMYFCASKQPTHRYAYFGPGTRLTVL.

This rearrangement joins TRBV12-3 or TRBV12-4 to TRBJ1-1; D uncertain. The CDR3 extends over 12 amino acids. The germline V and J ends were trimmed by 3 bases and 3 bases, with 5 bases remaining between them. CDR3 amino acids: CASSFRDTEAFF. The CDR3 coding sequence is TGTGCCAGCAGTTTTCGGGACACTGAAGCTTTCTTT.